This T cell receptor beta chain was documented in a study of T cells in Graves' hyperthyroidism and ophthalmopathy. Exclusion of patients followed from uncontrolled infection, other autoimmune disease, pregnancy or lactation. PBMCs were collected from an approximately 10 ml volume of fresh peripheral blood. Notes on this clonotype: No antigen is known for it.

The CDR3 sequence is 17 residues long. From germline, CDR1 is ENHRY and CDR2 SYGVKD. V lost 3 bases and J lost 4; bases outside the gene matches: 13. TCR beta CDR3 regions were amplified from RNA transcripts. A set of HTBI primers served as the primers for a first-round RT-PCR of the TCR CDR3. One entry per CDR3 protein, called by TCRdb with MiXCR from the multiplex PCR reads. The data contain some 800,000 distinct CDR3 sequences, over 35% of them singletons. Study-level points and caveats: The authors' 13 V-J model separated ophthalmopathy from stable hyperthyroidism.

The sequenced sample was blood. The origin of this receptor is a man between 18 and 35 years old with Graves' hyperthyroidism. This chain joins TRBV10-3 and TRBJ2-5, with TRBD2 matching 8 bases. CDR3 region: CAISDGDSGEWVETQYF. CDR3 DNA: TGTGCCATCAGTGACGGGGATAGCGGGGAATGGGTAGAGACCCAGTACTTC.